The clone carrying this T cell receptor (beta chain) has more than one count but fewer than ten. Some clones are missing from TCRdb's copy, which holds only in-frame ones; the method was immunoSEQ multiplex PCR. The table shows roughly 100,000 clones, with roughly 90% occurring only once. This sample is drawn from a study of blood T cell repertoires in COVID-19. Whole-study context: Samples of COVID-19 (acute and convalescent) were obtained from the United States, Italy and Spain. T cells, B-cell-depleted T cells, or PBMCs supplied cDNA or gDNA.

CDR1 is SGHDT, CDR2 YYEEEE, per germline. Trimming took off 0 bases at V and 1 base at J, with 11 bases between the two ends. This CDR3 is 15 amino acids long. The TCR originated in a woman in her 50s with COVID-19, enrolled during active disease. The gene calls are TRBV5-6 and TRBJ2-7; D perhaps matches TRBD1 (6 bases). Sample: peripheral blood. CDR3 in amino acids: CASSLGQDSSYEQYF. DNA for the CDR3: TGTGCCAGCAGCTTGGGACAGGATAGTTCCTACGAGCAGTACTTC.